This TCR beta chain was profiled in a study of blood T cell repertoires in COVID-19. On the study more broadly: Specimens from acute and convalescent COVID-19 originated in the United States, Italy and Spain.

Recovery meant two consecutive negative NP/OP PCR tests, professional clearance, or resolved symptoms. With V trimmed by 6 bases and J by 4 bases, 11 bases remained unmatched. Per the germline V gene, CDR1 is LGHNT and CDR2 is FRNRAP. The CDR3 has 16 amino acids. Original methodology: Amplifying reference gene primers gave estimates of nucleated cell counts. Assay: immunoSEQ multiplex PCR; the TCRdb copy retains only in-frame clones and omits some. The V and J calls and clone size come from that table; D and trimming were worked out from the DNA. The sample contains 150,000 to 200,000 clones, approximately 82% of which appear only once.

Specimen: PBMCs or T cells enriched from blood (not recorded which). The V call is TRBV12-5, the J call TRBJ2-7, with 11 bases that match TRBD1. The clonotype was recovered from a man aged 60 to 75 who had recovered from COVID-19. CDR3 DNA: TGTGCTAGTGGGTCAACCGGGACAGGGGGTTTGTACGAGCAGTACTTC. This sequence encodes CASGSTGTGGLYEQYF.